Listed below are T cell receptor beta chains from one sample, sequenced in a study of neurological immune-mediated disorders. Via MiXCR, TCRdb re-called the 5' RACE reads, giving one row per CDR3 protein. The data contain some 83,000 distinct CDR3 sequences, just over 2.5% of them seen just once; the ten biggest clones take up 1.1%. The specimen was PBMCs. These TCRs come from a woman younger than 45 with multiple sclerosis. Each CDR3 is given with its conserved first and last residue. A D gene is named only where the DNA matches it firmly. Rows give clone size only sometimes, using once, few, many, or a class for an expanded clone.

d_gene	j_gene	abundance	v_gene	CDR3nt	CDR3aa
.	TRBJ2-6	many	TRBV3-1	TGTGCCAGCAGCCAAAACTCTGGGGCCAACGTCCTGACTTTC	CASSQNSGANVLTF
TRBD2	TRBJ2-1	many	TRBV5-1	TGCGCCAGCAGCTTGGATCAGACTAGCGGAATCAATGAGCAGTTCTTC	CASSLDQTSGINEQFF
TRBD2	TRBJ2-1	few	TRBV19	TGTGCCAGTAGTATTGCGGGAGTTTACAATGAGCAGTTCTTC	CASSIAGVYNEQFF
.	TRBJ1-2	many	TRBV7-9	TGTGCCAGCAGGCCCCAGACAGAAAACTATGGCTACACCTTC	CASRPQTENYGYTF
.	TRBJ1-2	many	TRBV2	TGTGCCAGCAGGGGGGCACAAGGAGCTGGCTACACCTTC	CASRGAQGAGYTF
.	TRBJ1-5	.	TRBV7-9	TGTGCCAGCAGCTTGACAGGACTCAATCAGCCCCAGCATTTT	CASSLTGLNQPQHF
.	TRBJ2-5	many	TRBV12-3/TRBV12-4	TGTGCCAGCAGCCGCAGTCCGGGGGAGACCCAGTACTTC	CASSRSPGETQYF
.	TRBJ2-5	many	TRBV10-3	TGTGCCATCAGTGAACGGAAAGAGACCCAGTACTTC	CAISERKETQYF
.	TRBJ2-3	.	TRBV7-2	TGTGCCAGCAGCTTCGGCACTACTATGACTAGCACAGATACGCAGTATTTT	CASSFGTTMTSTDTQYF
.	TRBJ2-7	many	TRBV29-1	TGCAGCGCTACATCCCAAGGCTCCGAGCAGTACTTC	CSATSQGSEQYF
.	TRBJ2-7	many	TRBV28	TGTGCCAGCAGGCGGACGGTCTCGGGCGAGCAGTACTTC	CASRRTVSGEQYF
TRBD1	TRBJ2-5	many	TRBV24-1	TGTGCCACCGGGAACAGGGGAACAGAGACCCAGTACTTC	CATGNRGTETQYF
TRBD2	TRBJ2-7	many	TRBV3-1	TGTGCCAGCCGAGCGGGAAACTACGAGCAGTACTTC	CASRAGNYEQYF
.	TRBJ2-1	many	TRBV12-3/TRBV12-4	TGTGCCAGCAGTGCGGGACAGCTCTACAATGAGCAGTTCTTC	CASSAGQLYNEQFF
.	TRBJ2-7	many	TRBV20-1	TGCAGTGCTAGAGATGAGGGGAACCTCTCCTACGAGCAGTACTTC	CSARDEGNLSYEQYF
TRBD2	TRBJ2-1	many	TRBV20-1	TGCAGTGCTAGACCTCAACTAGCGGGGCTATACAATGAGCAGTTCTTC	CSARPQLAGLYNEQFF
TRBD1	TRBJ1-6	many	TRBV18	TGTGCCAGCTCACCCCGGGACAGGGGCAAAAATTCACCCCTCCACTTT	CASSPRDRGKNSPLHF
.	TRBJ2-7	many	TRBV5-1	TGCGCCAGCAGCTCTGGAGCCTCCTACGAGCAGTACTTC	CASSSGASYEQYF
.	TRBJ1-1	many	TRBV29-1	TGCAGCGTTGAAAGGACGGCTAAGCCCGAAGCTTTCTTT	CSVERTAKPEAFF
.	TRBJ2-6	many	TRBV14	TGTGCCAGCAGCGACTACAGGGCACACGTCCTGACTTTC	CASSDYRAHVLTF
.	TRBJ2-7	many	TRBV12-3/TRBV12-4	TGTGCCAGCAGCGCTGGGACTGAAGCTTTGAAGCAGTACTTC	CASSAGTEALKQYF
.	TRBJ1-1	many	TRBV18	TGTGCCAGCGGTAGAGGGCCCACTGAAGCTTTCTTT	CASGRGPTEAFF
.	TRBJ2-3	many	TRBV15	TGTGCCACCAGCAGAGATCGGGCGGGGACGCAGTATTTT	CATSRDRAGTQYF
.	TRBJ2-3	many	TRBV15	TGTGCCACCAGCAGAGTTAACACCCGCACAGATACGCAGTATTTT	CATSRVNTRTDTQYF
TRBD2	TRBJ2-2	many	TRBV20-1	TGCAGTGCTAGGACTAGCGGAAACACCGGGGAGCTGTTTTTT	CSARTSGNTGELFF
.	TRBJ2-3	many	TRBV7-2	TGTGCCAGCAGCCCCTCAAGCGGGAGCACAGATACGCAGTATTTT	CASSPSSGSTDTQYF
.	TRBJ1-5	many	TRBV5-1	TGCGCCAGCAGCTTAAACGGGGAATTAGGTCAGCCCCAGCATTTT	CASSLNGELGQPQHF
.	TRBJ1-1	many	TRBV24-1	TGTGCCACCAGTGATTCCTCGGGTGGGGCAGCTGAAGCTTTCTTT	CATSDSSGGAAEAFF
.	TRBJ2-7	many	TRBV5-1	TGCGCCAGCAGCTTAGGTGGAGGAGACGAGCAGTACTTC	CASSLGGGDEQYF
.	TRBJ2-7	many	TRBV7-2	TGTGCCAGCAGCTTTCGAGCTAGCAGAACCTACGAGCAGTACTTC	CASSFRASRTYEQYF
.	TRBJ1-4	many	TRBV20-1	TGCAGTGCTAAAGGGGGAGTGGGTGAAAAACTGTTTTTT	CSAKGGVGEKLFF
.	TRBJ1-2	many	TRBV20-1	TGCAGTGCTACCAACCCAGCGGGGGGAGGTGGCTACACCTTC	CSATNPAGGGGYTF